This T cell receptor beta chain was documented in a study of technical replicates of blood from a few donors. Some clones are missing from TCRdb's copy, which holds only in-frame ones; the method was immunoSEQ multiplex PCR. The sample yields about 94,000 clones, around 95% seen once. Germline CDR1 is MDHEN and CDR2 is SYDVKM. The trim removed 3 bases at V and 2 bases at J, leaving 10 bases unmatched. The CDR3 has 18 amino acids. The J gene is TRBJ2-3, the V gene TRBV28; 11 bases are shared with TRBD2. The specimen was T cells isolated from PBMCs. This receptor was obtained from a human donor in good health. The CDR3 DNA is TGTGCCAGCAGTTTTGGGGATACTAGCGGGAGTCTCACAGATACGCAGTATTTT. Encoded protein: CASSFGDTSGSLTDTQYF. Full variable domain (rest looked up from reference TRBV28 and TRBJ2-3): DVKVTQSSRYLVKRTGEKVFLECVQDMDHENMFWYRQDPGLGLRLIYFSYDVKMKEKGDIPEGYSVSREKKERFSLILESASTNQTSMYLCASSFGDTSGSLTDTQYFGPGTRLTVL.